This T cell receptor (beta chain) was obtained from a study of T-cell reconstitution after alpha-beta-depleted transplantation in children. The CDR3 consists of 16 residues. Trimming cost V 0 bases and J 3 bases, with 17 bases left between them. CDR1 is DFQATT, CDR2 SNEGSKA, per germline (reference sequence). It was with unique molecular identifiers that the TCRbeta library was prepared. TCRdb reprocessed the PCR reads with MiXCR, giving one entry per CDR3 protein. This table has about 690,000 distinct CDR3 sequences, over 15% appearing once. The J gene is TRBJ2-5, the V gene TRBV20-1; D possibly corresponds to TRBD1 (5 bases). The source is a human donor who donated a stem cell graft to a child with acute myeloid leukemia. This specimen consisted of PBMCs from the stem cell graft donor, obtained from the stem cell graft. The CDR3 reads CSARERVGLGEETQYF. The CDR3 nucleotides are TGCAGTGCTAGAGAAAGGGTTGGTCTAGGGGAAGAGACCCAGTACTTC.